This entry lists 7 T cell receptor beta chains sequenced from one sample in a study of tumor and adjacent non-tumor tissue in lung cancer. TCRbeta libraries were built with three rounds of nested PCR, modified from ARM-PCR. Via MiXCR, TCRdb re-called the multiplex PCR reads, giving one row per CDR3 protein. This table has about 120,000 distinct CDR3 sequences, roughly 84% appearing once. This sample's RNA came from whole unsorted tissue. The sequenced sample was lung tumor tissue. These receptors were taken from a man aged 70 or older with non-small cell lung cancer.

About this clonotype: The junction shows a germline mismatch at one end, possibly a read error. V and J are TRBV11-3 and TRBJ2-1; 10 bases map to TRBD1. The germline gives CDR1 SGHNT, CDR2 YENEEA. The CDR3 is 16 residues long. The CDR3 DNA sequence: TGTGCCAACAGCTTAGATCCCACGGGGGACAGGGGTGAACAGTTCTTC. Amino acid sequence: CANSLDPTGDRGEQFF.

The chain joins TRBV11-2 to TRBJ1-6; D remains ambiguous. Germline CDR1 and CDR2: SGHAT and FQNNGV. CDR3 size: 15 residues. V was trimmed by 7 bases and J by 7 bases, leaving 17 bases between them. The CDR3 region has the DNA TGTGCCAGCAACGCAAGGATGGATGGCAATTCACCCCTCCACTTT. Translating it yields CASNARMDGNSPLHF. The whole variable domain, remainder taken from reference TRBV11-2 and TRBJ1-6, is EAGVAQSPRYKIIEKRQSVAFWCNPISGHATLYWYQQILGQGPKLLIQFQNNGVVDDSQLPKDRFSAERLKGVDSTLKIQPAKLEDSAVYLCASNARMDGNSPLHFGNGTRLTVT.

Note on this clonotype: The germline gene is not matched at one end of the junction; a read error may be the cause. The chain has TRBV10-3 and TRBJ2-5; TRBD2 matches at 14 bases. CDR3 length equals 16 residues. Germline CDR1 and CDR2: ENHRY and SYGVKD. CDR3 amino acids: CDISRGLAGDGETQYF. The CDR3 DNA sequence: TGTGACATCAGTAGGGGACTAGCGGGAGACGGAGAGACCCAGTACTTC.

The rearrangement joins TRBV11-3 to TRBJ2-3, with D tentatively TRBD2 (5 bases). Germline V gene lookup returns CDR1 SGHNT and CDR2 YENEEA. Trimming left V 9 bases short and J 5 bases short, with 21 bases between. This CDR3 contains 15 residues. CDR3: CASGLEVIGVDTQYF. In DNA, the CDR3 is TGTGCCAGTGGCTTAGAAGTGATCGGGGTAGATACGCAGTATTTT. Looking up the rest from reference TRBV11-3 and TRBJ2-3 gives the full variable domain: EAGVVQSPRYKIIEKKQPVAFWCNPISGHNTLYWYLQNLGQGPELLIRYENEEAVDDSQLPKDRFSAERLKGVDSTLKIQPAELGDSAVYLCASGLEVIGVDTQYFGPGTRLTVL.

The chain carries TRBV11-3 and TRBJ2-5, with D perhaps given as TRBD1 or TRBD2 (5 bases each). CDR1 is SGHNT, CDR2 YENEEA, per germline. This CDR3 is 14 amino acids long. The V gene lost 10 bases and the J gene lost 5 bases, with 20 bases spanning the gap. The chain's CDR3 is CATTSGWGRETQYF. CDR3 nucleotide sequence: TGTGCCACCACTTCCGGCTGGGGACGGGAGACCCAGTACTTC. The whole variable domain, remainder taken from reference TRBV11-3 and TRBJ2-5, is EAGVVQSPRYKIIEKKQPVAFWCNPISGHNTLYWYLQNLGQGPELLIRYENEEAVDDSQLPKDRFSAERLKGVDSTLKIQPAELGDSAVYLCATTSGWGRETQYFGPGTRLLVL.

Worth noting for this clonotype: The junction differs from germline at one of its ends, possibly a read error. The chain combines TRBV5-1 with TRBJ1-1; maybe TRBD1 (5 bases). Per the germline V gene, CDR1 is SGHRS and CDR2 is YFSETQ. This CDR3 spans 14 amino acids. CDR3 coding DNA: TGCCCCAGCAAGAACCTGGCAGGGCGGACTGAAGCTTTCTTT. It yields the protein CPSKNLAGRTEAFF.

For this clonotype: The junction departs from germline at one end; a sequencing error may be responsible. The J gene is TRBJ2-6, the V gene TRBV6-6, with D possibly matching TRBD1 (5 bases). Per the germline V gene, CDR1 is MNHNY and CDR2 is SVGAGI (reference sequence). CDR3 length: 17 amino acids. The CDR3 loop is CASSRYSMSSGANVLTF. As DNA, the CDR3 is TGCGCCAGCAGTCGTTATTCGATGAGCTCTGGGGCCAACGTCCTGACATTC.